The 15 T cell receptor beta chains reported below all come from one sample, sequenced in a study of technical replicates of blood from a few donors. TCRdb keeps only in-frame clones here, not all; method: immunoSEQ multiplex PCR. The data contain fewer than 70,000 clones, roughly 94% of them singletons. Sequencing used T cells isolated from PBMCs. These receptors all stem from a human donor in good health.

The chain uses TRBV5-4 and TRBJ2-2; D perhaps matches TRBD2 (5 bases). Deletions cut 4 bases from V and 2 bases from J, with 15 bases between. There are 16 residues in the CDR3. In germline, CDR1 is SGHNT, CDR2 YYREEE (reference sequence). CDR3: CASSRIDYPNTGELFF. In DNA form, the CDR3 reads TGTGCCAGCAGCCGGATAGACTACCCTAACACCGGGGAGCTGTTTTTT.

The chain employs TRBV11-2 and TRBJ2-1; 11 nucleotides align to TRBD1. This CDR3 has 15 amino acids. Germline V gives CDR1 SGHAT, CDR2 FQNNGV. Trimming removed 6 bases from V and 2 bases from J; junction bases left unmatched: 3. This chain's CDR3 is CASRRTGGTYNEQFF. The CDR3 DNA follows: TGTGCCAGCAGGAGGACAGGGGGCACCTACAATGAGCAGTTCTTC.

The gene calls are TRBV7-2 and TRBJ1-6; D remains ambiguous. The CDR3 consists of 17 residues. V gave up 5 bases and J gave up 10 bases, with 24 bases separating them. From germline, CDR1 is SGHTA and CDR2 FQGNSA. The CDR3: CASSPRLLRVGGSPLHF. The CDR3 DNA reads as TGTGCCAGCAGCCCCCGTCTTCTACGGGTCGGTGGATCACCCCTCCACTTT. The variable domain in full, with the rest retrieved from reference TRBV7-2 and TRBJ1-6, is GAGVSQSPSNKVTEKGKDVELRCDPISGHTALYWYRQSLGQGLEFLIYFQGNSAPDKSGLPSDRFSAERTGGSVSTLTIQRTQQEDSAVYLCASSPRLLRVGGSPLHFGNGTRLTVT.

This clone is a singleton in its sample. This chain uses TRBV6-5 with TRBJ1-3; D is undetermined. Per germline, CDR1 MNHEY and CDR2 SVGAGI. The V and J ends lost 11 bases and 0 bases respectively, with 14 bases between them. The CDR3 has 14 residues. CDR3 protein: CAVGGSYSGNTIYF. CDR3 nucleotide sequence: TGTGCCGTGGGAGGCAGTTACTCTGGAAACACCATATATTTT.

Comment on this clone: Other nucleotide sequences from this sample produce the same CDR3. The J gene is TRBJ1-1, the V gene TRBV9; 8 nucleotides align to TRBD1. This CDR3 is built from 14 residues. Germline V lookup: CDR1 SGDLS, CDR2 YYNGEE. J lost 1 base, V lost 2 bases, and 1 base had no gene match. CDR3 amino acids: CASSVGTGNTEAFF. CDR3 in DNA: TGTGCCAGCAGCGTGGGGACAGGGAACACTGAAGCTTTCTTT. Full variable domain (missing parts from reference TRBV9 and TRBJ1-1): DSGVTQTPKHLITATGQRVTLRCSPRSGDLSVYWYQQSLDQGLQFLIQYYNGEERAKGNILERFSAQQFPDLHSELNLSSLELGDSALYFCASSVGTGNTEAFFGQGTRLTVV.

This chain links TRBV13 with TRBJ1-2, with no clear D. Germline values: CDR1 PRHDT, CDR2 FYEKMQ (reference sequence). Trimming pared 5 bases from V and 10 bases from J, leaving 11 bases between. There are 11 residues in the CDR3. Here the CDR3 reads CASSEHGVYTF. CDR3 coding DNA: TGTGCCAGCAGCGAGCACGGAGTCTACACCTTC.

The V and J genes are TRBV7-6 and TRBJ2-5, with D possibly matching TRBD2 (5 bases). V was cut by 1 base and J by 6 bases, with 12 bases left in between. There are 14 residues in the CDR3. Per germline, CDR1 SGHVS and CDR2 FNYEAQ. The CDR3: CASSLGPEAKTQYF. CDR3 DNA: TGTGCCAGCAGCTTAGGTCCGGAGGCAAAGACCCAGTACTTC.

This clone was observed once. This chain connects TRBV28 to TRBJ2-2; 7 nucleotides line up with TRBD2. Unmatched junction bases numbered 9, after V lost 7 bases and J lost 7 bases. Germline V gene lookup returns CDR1 MDHEN and CDR2 SYDVKM. This CDR3 contains 14 residues. The CDR3 reads CASTGGAWYGELFF. As DNA, the CDR3 is TGTGCCAGCACGGGGGGAGCATGGTACGGGGAGCTGTTTTTT.

The count of this clone is one. V is TRBV6-5 and J is TRBJ2-7; D remains unclear. The germline V and J ends were trimmed by 6 bases and 0 bases, with 12 bases remaining between them. CDR3 length: 14 amino acids. Germline V CDR1 and CDR2: MNHEY, SVGAGI. The CDR3: CASRYGSTSYEQYF. The CDR3 DNA reads as TGTGCCAGCAGATACGGCAGTACCTCCTACGAGCAGTACTTC.

This clone was picked up one time. The chain recombines TRBV28 with TRBJ1-2, with 8 nucleotides matching TRBD1. This CDR3 has 21 amino acids. The ends lost 2 bases at V and 4 bases at J; junction bases unmatched: 24. The germline V gene has CDR1 MDHEN and CDR2 SYDVKM. The CDR3 reads CASSLGAAIGTGNHWGYGYTF. The DNA for the CDR3 is TGTGCCAGCAGTTTAGGGGCGGCTATTGGGACAGGAAACCATTGGGGCTATGGCTACACCTTC.

J is TRBJ2-7 and V is TRBV13, with 7 bases fitting TRBD1. The length of the CDR3 is 15 residues. The V and J ends lost 5 bases and 12 bases, in that order; junction bases with no gene match: 19. Germline values: CDR1 PRHDT, CDR2 FYEKMQ (reference sequence). The DNA of the CDR3 is TGTGCCAGCAGCCTGATACGGACAGGTGCGTTTCGGCGGTACTTC. This sequence encodes CASSLIRTGAFRRYF.

V usage is TRBV28 and J usage is TRBJ2-1; D not certain. Germline V lookup: CDR1 MDHEN, CDR2 SYDVKM. The CDR3 covers 11 residues. Trimming shortened V by 4 bases and J by 6 bases, and 4 bases separated the two germline ends. The CDR3 bases are TGTGCCAGCAGTTGGAGCAATGAGCAGTTCTTC. This codes for CASSWSNEQFF.

The genes are TRBV9 and TRBJ2-3; D perhaps matches TRBD1 (6 bases). This CDR3 spans 15 amino acids. From germline, CDR1 is SGDLS and CDR2 YYNGEE. V was clipped by 0 bases and J by 2 bases, with 10 bases between them. CDR3 in amino acids: CASSVGGQNTDTQYF. CDR3 DNA: TGTGCCAGCAGCGTAGGAGGACAGAACACAGATACGCAGTATTTT.

The V and J genes are TRBV5-6 and TRBJ1-5; 7 bases are a match to TRBD1. Germline lookup yields CDR1 SGHDT and CDR2 YYEEEE. There are 18 residues in the CDR3. Losses at the gene ends were 3 bases for V and 0 bases for J; bases not matched to a gene: 12. CDR3 DNA sequence: TGTGCCAGCAGCTCCTTGGGACAGTCAGGGAATAGCAATCAGCCCCAGCATTTT. This translates into CASSSLGQSGNSNQPQHF.

The chain joins TRBV6-5 to TRBJ2-5, with 9 positions matching TRBD2. The CDR3 has 15 amino acids. Germline assignment: CDR1 MNHEY and CDR2 SVGAGI. Trimming cost V 6 bases and J 5 bases; bases outside gene matches: 10. The CDR3 loop reads CASRILAGDSETQYF. CDR3 nucleotides: TGTGCCAGCAGGATTTTAGCGGGAGATTCGGAGACCCAGTACTTC.